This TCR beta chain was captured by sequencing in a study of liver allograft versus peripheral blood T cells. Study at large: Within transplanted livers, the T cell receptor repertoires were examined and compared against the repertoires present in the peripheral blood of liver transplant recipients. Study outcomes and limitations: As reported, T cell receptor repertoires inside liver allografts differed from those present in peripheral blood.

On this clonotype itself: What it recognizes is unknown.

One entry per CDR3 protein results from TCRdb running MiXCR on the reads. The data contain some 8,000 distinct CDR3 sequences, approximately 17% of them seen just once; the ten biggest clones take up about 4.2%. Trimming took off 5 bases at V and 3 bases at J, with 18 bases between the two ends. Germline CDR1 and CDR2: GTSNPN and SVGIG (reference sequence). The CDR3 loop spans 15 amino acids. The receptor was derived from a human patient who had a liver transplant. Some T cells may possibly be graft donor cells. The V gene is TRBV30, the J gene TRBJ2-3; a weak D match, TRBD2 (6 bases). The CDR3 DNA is TGTGCCTGGGGGGGGACGAGGGGCCTAACAGATACGCAGTATTTT. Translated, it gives CAWGGTRGLTDTQYF.